The clone carrying this TCR beta chain was picked up many times. Losses at the gene ends were 4 bases for V and 10 bases for J; bases not matched to a gene: 10. This CDR3 has 16 amino acids. Germline V gene data show CDR1 as MNHEY and CDR2 as SVGEGT. The sample belongs to a study of T cells after yellow fever vaccination. Study-wide background: Investigators sorted EM, EMRA, CM and Tscm memory subsets, relying on CD3, CD45RA, CCR7 and CD95. The study, taken as a whole, reports: A minor fraction of clonotypes spanned both CD4 and CD8 compartments. Reappearance after the booster was observed for most primary-vaccination clones (96% CD4, over 70% CD8).

MiXCR, run by TCRdb on the 5' RACE reads, gives a single entry per CDR3 protein. The table lists more than 15,000 distinct CDR3 sequences, more than 4% of them singletons. The chain joins TRBV6-2 or TRBV6-3 to TRBJ2-1, with TRBD2 matching over 13 bases. The receptor was derived from a man aged 30 to 39 who received the YFV17D yellow fever vaccine. The input for sequencing was PBMCs, either bulk or a sorted T-cell subset (CD4+, CD8+, memory, or dextramer-sorted; not recorded which), taken 15 days after the yellow fever booster vaccination. In DNA form, the CDR3 reads TGTGCCAGCAGTTTCTGGACTAGCGGGAGACTTCGGGAGCAGTTCTTC. Protein product: CASSFWTSGRLREQFF.